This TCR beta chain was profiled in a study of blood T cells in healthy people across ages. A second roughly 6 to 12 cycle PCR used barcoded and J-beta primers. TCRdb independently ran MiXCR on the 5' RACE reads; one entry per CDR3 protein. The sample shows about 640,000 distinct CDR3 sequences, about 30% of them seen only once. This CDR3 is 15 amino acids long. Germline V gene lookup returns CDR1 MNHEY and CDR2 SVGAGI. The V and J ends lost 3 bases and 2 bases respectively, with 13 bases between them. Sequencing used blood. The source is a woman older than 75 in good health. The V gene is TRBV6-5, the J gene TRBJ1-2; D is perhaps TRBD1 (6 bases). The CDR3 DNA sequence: TGTGCCAGCAGTTATTATCAGGACAGCAACTATGGCTACACCTTC. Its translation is CASSYYQDSNYGYTF.